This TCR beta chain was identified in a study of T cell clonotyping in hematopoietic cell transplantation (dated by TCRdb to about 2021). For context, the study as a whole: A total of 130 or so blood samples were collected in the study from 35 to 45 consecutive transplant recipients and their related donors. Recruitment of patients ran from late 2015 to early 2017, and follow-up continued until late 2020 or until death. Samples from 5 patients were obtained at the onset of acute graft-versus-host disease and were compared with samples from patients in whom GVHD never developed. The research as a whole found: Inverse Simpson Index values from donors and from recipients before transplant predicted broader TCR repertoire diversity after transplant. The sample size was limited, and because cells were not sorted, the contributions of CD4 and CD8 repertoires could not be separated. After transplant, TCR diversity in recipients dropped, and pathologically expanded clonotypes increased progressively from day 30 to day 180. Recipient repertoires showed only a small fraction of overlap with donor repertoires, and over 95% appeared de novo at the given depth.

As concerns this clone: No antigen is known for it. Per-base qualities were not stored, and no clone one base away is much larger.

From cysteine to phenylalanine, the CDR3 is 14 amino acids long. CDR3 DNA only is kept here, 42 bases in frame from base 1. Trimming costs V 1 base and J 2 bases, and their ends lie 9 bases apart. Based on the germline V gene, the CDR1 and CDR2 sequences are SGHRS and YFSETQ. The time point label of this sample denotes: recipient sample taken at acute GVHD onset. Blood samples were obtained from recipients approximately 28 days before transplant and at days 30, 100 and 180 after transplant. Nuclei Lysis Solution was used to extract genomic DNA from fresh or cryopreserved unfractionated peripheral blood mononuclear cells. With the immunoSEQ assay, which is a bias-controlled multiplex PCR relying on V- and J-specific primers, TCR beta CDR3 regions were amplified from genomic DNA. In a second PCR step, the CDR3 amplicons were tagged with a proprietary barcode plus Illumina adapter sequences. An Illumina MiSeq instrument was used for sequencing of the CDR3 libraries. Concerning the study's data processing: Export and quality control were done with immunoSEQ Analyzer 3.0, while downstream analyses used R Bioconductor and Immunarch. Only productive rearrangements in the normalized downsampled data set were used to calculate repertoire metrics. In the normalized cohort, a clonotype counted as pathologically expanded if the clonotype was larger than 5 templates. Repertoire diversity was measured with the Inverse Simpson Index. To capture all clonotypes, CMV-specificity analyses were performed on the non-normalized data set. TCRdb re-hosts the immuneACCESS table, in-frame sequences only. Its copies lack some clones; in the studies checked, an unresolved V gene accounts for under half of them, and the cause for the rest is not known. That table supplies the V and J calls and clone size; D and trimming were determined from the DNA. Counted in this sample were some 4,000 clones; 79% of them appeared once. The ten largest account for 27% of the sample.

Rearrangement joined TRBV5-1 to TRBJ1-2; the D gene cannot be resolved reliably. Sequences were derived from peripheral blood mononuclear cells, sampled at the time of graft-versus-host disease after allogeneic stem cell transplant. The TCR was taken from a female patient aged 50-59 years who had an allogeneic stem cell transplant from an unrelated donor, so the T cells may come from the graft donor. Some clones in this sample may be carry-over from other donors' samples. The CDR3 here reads CASSLRDGNYGYTF. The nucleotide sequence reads TGCGCCAGCAGCTTGCGGGATGGGAACTATGGCTACACCTTC.